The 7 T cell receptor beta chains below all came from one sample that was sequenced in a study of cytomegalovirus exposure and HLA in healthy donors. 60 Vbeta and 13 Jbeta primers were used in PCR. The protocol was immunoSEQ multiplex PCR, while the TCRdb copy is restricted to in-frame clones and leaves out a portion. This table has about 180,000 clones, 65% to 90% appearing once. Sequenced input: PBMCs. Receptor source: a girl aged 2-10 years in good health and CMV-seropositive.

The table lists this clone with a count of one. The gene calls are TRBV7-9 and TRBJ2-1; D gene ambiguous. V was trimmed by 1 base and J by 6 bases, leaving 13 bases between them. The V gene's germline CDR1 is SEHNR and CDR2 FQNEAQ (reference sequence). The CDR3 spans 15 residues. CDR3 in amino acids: CASSLGLGRSNEQFF. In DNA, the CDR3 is TGTGCCAGCAGCTTAGGGCTAGGAAGGTCCAATGAGCAGTTCTTC.

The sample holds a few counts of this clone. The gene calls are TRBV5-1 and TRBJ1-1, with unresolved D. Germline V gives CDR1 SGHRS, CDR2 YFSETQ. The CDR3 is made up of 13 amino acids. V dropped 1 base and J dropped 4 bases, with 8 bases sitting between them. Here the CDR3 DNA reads TGCGCCAGCAGCTTGCAAGTGGCCACTGAAGCTTTCTTT. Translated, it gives CASSLQVATEAFF.

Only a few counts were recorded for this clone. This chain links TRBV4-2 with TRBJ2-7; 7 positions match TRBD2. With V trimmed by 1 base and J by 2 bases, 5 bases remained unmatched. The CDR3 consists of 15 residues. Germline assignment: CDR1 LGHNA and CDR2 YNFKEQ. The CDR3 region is CASSQGKGGAYEQYF. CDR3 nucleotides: TGTGCCAGCAGCCAAGGGAAGGGAGGGGCCTACGAGCAGTACTTC.

This CDR3 is CARTQGVTNEKLFF. Here the CDR3 DNA reads TGTGCCAGAACCCAGGGTGTCACTAATGAAAAACTGTTTTTT. J is TRBJ1-4 and V is TRBV6-1, with D maybe TRBD1 (5 bases). Germline-derived CDR1 and CDR2 are MNHNS and SASEGT. This CDR3 is 14 amino acids long. V was cut by 9 bases and J by 2 bases, with 13 bases left in between.

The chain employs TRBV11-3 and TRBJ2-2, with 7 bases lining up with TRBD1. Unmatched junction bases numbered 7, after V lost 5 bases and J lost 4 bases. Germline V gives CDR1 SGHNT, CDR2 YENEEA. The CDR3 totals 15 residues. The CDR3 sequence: CASSRDSRGTGELFF. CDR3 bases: TGTGCCAGCAGCCGGGACAGTCGAGGCACCGGGGAGCTGTTTTTT.

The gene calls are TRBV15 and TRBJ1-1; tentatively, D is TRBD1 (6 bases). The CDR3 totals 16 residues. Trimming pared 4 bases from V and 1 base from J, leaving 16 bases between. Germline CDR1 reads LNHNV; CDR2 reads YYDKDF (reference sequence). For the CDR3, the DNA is TGTGCCACCAGCAAAGGGGGTATTCAGGCGAACACTGAAGCTTTCTTT. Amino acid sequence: CATSKGGIQANTEAFF.

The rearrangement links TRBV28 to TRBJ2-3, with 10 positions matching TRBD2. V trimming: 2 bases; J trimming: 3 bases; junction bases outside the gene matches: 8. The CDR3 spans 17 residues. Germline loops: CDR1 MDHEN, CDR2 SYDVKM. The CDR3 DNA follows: TGTGCCAGCAGTTTACCGGGGGGTAGCGGGAGGACAGATACGCAGTATTTT. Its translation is CASSLPGGSGRTDTQYF.